This TCR beta chain was obtained from a study of blood T cell repertoires in COVID-19 (TCRdb year 2020). Study-level background: Samples covering the acute and convalescent phases of COVID-19 were provided by collaborators in the United States, Italy and Spain. The repertoires were released in a freely available public database meant as a resource for research on the immune response to SARS-CoV-2. A de-identified subject ID, COVID-19 status, age in years and sex were almost always included in the sample metadata. Samples were obtained from the ongoing ImmuneRACE study (first 160 participants) and from 1,254 subjects provided by 6 global collaborators. HLA class I and class II types, where available, came from metadata supplied by the sample provider rather than from assay-based typing. The prospective study material was composed of cDNA or gDNA derived from T cells, B-cell-depleted T cells, or PBMCs. Subjects who had been exposed to COVID-19, were actively infected with it, or had recovered from it provided the deeply sampled blood TCRbeta repertoires that made up the dataset.

In the prospective study, participants were roughly 18 to 95 years old, resided in 24 geographic areas of the United States, and were enrolled through a virtual design. Cohort assignment in the prospective study relied on participant-reported clinical history from a screening survey and a study questionnaire. In the prospective study, mobile phlebotomists collected whole blood, serum and a nasopharyngeal or oropharyngeal swab from each participant. Prospective study participants could optionally give additional blood draws and questionnaires over a roughly two-month period. Before DNA extraction, blood samples from the prospective study were shipped at room temperature or frozen. The research as a whole found: The quantity of clinical and demographic metadata differed by source and by participant and was supplied without curation.

CDR3 length: 14 amino acids, cysteine to phenylalanine. Of the read, only the CDR3 DNA is kept; its 42 bases are in frame from base 1. V is cut back by 4 bases and J by 6 bases, with 4 bases in the junction unmatched. The germline V gene encodes CDR1 SNHLY and CDR2 FYNNEI. TCRbeta CDR3 regions were amplified from genomic DNA by means of the immunoSEQ Assay, a bias-controlled multiplex PCR. For the original study's pipeline: The number of nucleated cells in each sample was estimated by amplification of reference gene primers within the assay. To quantify the absolute abundance of each unique TCRbeta CDR3 rearrangement, sequence reads were collapsed and filtered. For each sample, productive Simpson clonality was calculated by taking the square root of Simpson's diversity index across productive rearrangements. TCRdb re-hosts the immuneACCESS table, in-frame sequences only. Its copies lack some clones; in the studies checked, an unresolved V gene accounts for under half of them, and the cause for the rest is not known. The D gene and trimming were derived from the DNA, and the V and J assignments and clone size from that table. The sample table lists about 180,000 clones, about 88% of them with a count of one. The leading ten clones occupy around 2% of the sample.

This clone was seen a few times. The target of this receptor is not known. Per-base quality was not reported, and no clone a single base away is much larger than it. The clonotype was recovered from a woman aged 40 to 50 with acute COVID-19. The chain is encoded by TRBV2 joined to TRBJ2-2; 8 junctional bases match TRBD2. Sequencing was performed on PBMCs or T cells enriched from blood (not recorded which). CDR3 protein: CASSVAGGPGELFF. The DNA sequence follows: TGTGCCAGCAGTGTCGCGGGGGGACCCGGGGAGCTGTTTTTT.